This T cell receptor beta chain originates from a study of blood T cell repertoires in COVID-19. Whole-study context: The United States, Italy and Spain provided the acute and convalescent COVID-19 samples. T cells, B-cell-depleted T cells, or PBMCs provided the cDNA or gDNA that served as material.

As handled by the study authors: Scientists estimated how many nucleated cells there were by amplifying reference gene primers. The table came from immunoSEQ multiplex PCR; TCRdb's copy has only in-frame clones and leaves some out. V, J and clone size are those of that table, while D and trimming were read from the DNA. The data contain a few hundred thousand clones, roughly 89% of them singletons. The CDR3 length is 13 residues. Trimming left V 3 bases short and J 4 bases short, with 10 bases between. Germline V lookup: CDR1 SGDLS, CDR2 YYNGEE. Source material: peripheral blood. The sequence was obtained from a woman between 35 and 50 years old who had recovered from COVID-19. The chain couples TRBV9 to TRBJ1-1; D is possibly TRBD1 (6 bases). DNA for the CDR3: TGTGCCAGCAGCGCACAGGGTGGCACTGAAGCTTTCTTT. This codes for CASSAQGGTEAFF.